This TCR beta chain was identified in a study of blood T cell repertoires in COVID-19. Study as a whole: Spain, Italy and the United States supplied samples that represented acute and convalescent COVID-19. Nucleic acid was either cDNA or gDNA, and it came from T cells, B-cell-depleted T cells, or PBMCs.

V was shortened by 4 bases and J by 4 bases, with 19 bases between the two germline ends. CDR1 is ENHRY, CDR2 SYGVKD, per germline. CDR3 length: 16 amino acids. This clone was seen only a few times. Original processing notes: It was from reference gene primer amplification that nucleated cell counts were estimated. The protocol was immunoSEQ multiplex PCR, while the TCRdb copy is restricted to in-frame clones and leaves out a portion. V and J calls plus clone size are reproduced from that table; the DNA served to infer D and trimming. The profile covers around 100,000 clones, with approximately 81% appearing a single time and around 1.5% taken by the ten largest.

The V and J genes are TRBV10-3 and TRBJ1-1, with D maybe TRBD1 (5 bases). This TCR was recovered from a man aged 50-60 years with acute or convalescent COVID-19. The sequencing input was peripheral blood. This CDR3 reads CAISAWGQGGFTEAFF. CDR3 DNA: TGTGCCATCAGTGCGTGGGGCCAGGGAGGGTTCACTGAAGCTTTCTTT.